This TCR beta chain appears in the sequencing data of a study of blood T cell repertoires in COVID-19 (dated by TCRdb to about 2020). About the investigation overall: Collaborator samples came from the United States, Italy and Spain and covered acute and convalescent phases of COVID-19. Samples came from the ongoing ImmuneRACE study (first 160 participants) plus 1,254 subjects from 6 global collaborators. A freely available public database, intended as a resource for researchers studying the immune response to SARS-CoV-2, is where the repertoires were released. The prospective study material was composed of cDNA or gDNA derived from T cells, B-cell-depleted T cells, or PBMCs. Where HLA class I and class II types were available, the types were taken from metadata supplied by the sample provider, not from assay-based typing. Subjects who had been exposed to COVID-19, were actively infected with it, or had recovered from it provided the deeply sampled blood TCRbeta repertoires that made up the dataset. The sample metadata nearly always contained a de-identified subject ID, COVID-19 status, age in years and sex. What the research found in general, with its limitations: The quantity of clinical and demographic metadata differed by source and by participant and was supplied without curation.

The V end gives up 5 bases and the J end 1 base, leaving 9 bases in the junction not matched to a gene. According to the germline V gene, CDR1 reads ENHRY and CDR2 reads SYGVKD. The CDR3 starts with the cysteine, ends with the phenylalanine, and has 16 residues. The entry retains the CDR3 DNA only, 48 bases that are in frame from base 1. In regard to this clone: Its antigen specificity is not known. Base qualities are not provided; no much larger clone lies one nucleotide away.

Participants in the prospective study were enrolled through a virtual design, were aged 18 to 89 years, and lived in under 25 United States geographic areas. In the prospective study, participants were assigned to cohorts based on the clinical history participants reported in a screening survey and a study questionnaire. ImmuneRACE Cohort 3 recovered participants were defined by two consecutive negative NP/OP PCR tests, healthcare professional clearance, or symptom resolution. In the prospective study, whole blood, serum and a nasopharyngeal or oropharyngeal swab were collected from each participant by mobile phlebotomists. Additional blood draws and questionnaires over an approximately two-month period could optionally be provided by prospective study participants. Before DNA extraction, blood samples from the prospective study were shipped at room temperature or frozen. TCRbeta CDR3 regions were amplified from genomic DNA by means of the immunoSEQ Assay, a bias-controlled multiplex PCR. Under the source paper's analysis protocol: Within the assay, amplification of reference gene primers was used to estimate how many nucleated cells each sample contained. Sequence reads were collapsed and filtered to measure the absolute abundance of every unique TCRbeta CDR3 rearrangement. Productive Simpson clonality was computed per sample as the square root of Simpson's diversity index over productive rearrangements. This is the immuneACCESS table as TCRdb keeps it, with only in-frame sequences that have V and J called. A part of the clones is gone; compared with another copy, unresolved V genes explain less than half, and the rest is unexplained. For V, J and clone size, that table is used; D and trimming come from the DNA. This sample lists about 190,000 clones; 84% were detected once. Together, the top ten hold roughly 3.2% of the sample.

The receptor chain draws on TRBV10-3 and TRBJ2-3; the junction holds 7 bases that match TRBD1. The receptor comes from a woman between 25 and 40 years old who had recovered from COVID-19. The sample consisted of PBMCs or T cells enriched from blood (not recorded which). The DNA is TGTGCCATCAGTTTGACAGGGCCCCGTGGCACAGATACGCAGTATTTT. This yields the protein CAISLTGPRGTDTQYF.